These 25 T cell receptor beta chains share one sample of origin, sequenced in a study of kidney transplant recipient with SARS-CoV-2 infection (dated by TCRdb to the early 2020s). Instrument used: Illumina MiSeq. TCRdb's own reprocessing of the public reads used fastp at Q25 and MiXCR and kept productive beta chains. Identical CDR3 proteins give one entry, which carries the most common genes and DNA. Present in this sample are 200,000 to 300,000 distinct CDR3 sequences, 29% of which were seen just once. The biggest ten clones account for around 6.8% of the sample. Taken with the paper, the label for time point translates to: pre-pandemic baseline sample and day 111 after first positive SARS-CoV-2 test. The input for sequencing was a blood sample, taken at baseline and on day 111 from a kidney transplant recipient. These receptors all come from a male patient between 25 and 40 years old who had COVID-19 and was a kidney transplant recipient. Some T cells may be donor cells from the graft after a transplant.

Points on this clonotype: A much more abundant neighbour one base away suggests this may be a read error. CDR3 in amino acids: CANSPRGGGNEKLFF. In DNA, the CDR3 is TGCGCCAACAGCCCAAGAGGGGGAGGTAATGAAAAACTGTTTTTT. The chain uses TRBV5-1 and TRBJ1-4, with a weak D call TRBD1 (6 bases). This CDR3 region has 15 residues. Germline loops: CDR1 SGHRS, CDR2 YFSETQ.

This clonotype was seen only a few times. V is TRBV6-4 and J is TRBJ2-3, with D uncertain. The CDR3 contains 12 residues. CDR1 is MRHNA and CDR2 is SNTAGT in the germline V gene. Trimming stripped 0 bases from V and 6 bases from J, with 4 bases between. In DNA form, the CDR3 reads TGTGCCAGCAGTGACTCGAAGGATACGCAGTATTTT. Its protein is CASSDSKDTQYF.

The chain uses TRBV24-1 and TRBJ2-5, with 8 bases aligning to TRBD1. The CDR3 covers 15 residues. From germline, CDR1 is KGHDR and CDR2 SFDVKD. With 3 bases clipped from V and 4 bases from J, the junction kept 6 bases outside the gene matches. The CDR3 is CATSDDRGWGETQYF. The CDR3 DNA reads as TGTGCCACCAGTGATGACAGGGGATGGGGAGAGACCCAGTACTTC.

In its sample, this clonotype was seen many times. This chain joins TRBV15 and TRBJ1-2; tentatively, D is TRBD1 (6 bases). V was clipped by 5 bases and J by 5 bases, with 18 bases between them. From germline, CDR1 is LNHNV and CDR2 YYDKDF (reference sequence). The CDR3 runs to 15 residues. The CDR3 spells CATSDLRGHGYGYTF. The DNA for the CDR3 is TGTGCCACCAGCGACCTCAGGGGCCATGGGTATGGCTACACCTTC.

The chain combines TRBV10-3 with TRBJ2-1, with D hard to call. Germline loops: CDR1 ENHRY, CDR2 SYGVKD. Trimming shortened V by 2 bases and J by 0 bases, and 11 bases separated the two germline ends. The CDR3 has 16 amino acids. CDR3 coding DNA: TGTGCCATCAGTGAGCTTGCCGCTCTCTCCTACAATGAGCAGTTCTTC. It encodes CAISELAALSYNEQFF.

This clonotype was picked up many times. The chain carries TRBV9 and TRBJ2-1; D is ambiguous. V lost 1 base and J lost 3, with 5 bases in between. The CDR3 consists of 13 residues. Germline CDR1 SGDLS, CDR2 YYNGEE. The CDR3 coding sequence is TGTGCCAGCAGCGTATCGGGCTACAATGAGCAGTTCTTC. It yields the protein CASSVSGYNEQFF.

In the case of this clonotype: Being one base from a much bigger clone, this may be a read error. This chain uses TRBV28 with TRBJ1-2; D remains ambiguous. The CDR3 sequence is 15 residues long. Germline CDR1 and CDR2: MDHEN and SYDVKM. The CDR3 coding sequence is TGTGCCAGCGGTTTAATTTGGCAAGCCTCCTATGGCTACACCTTC. This codes for CASGLIWQASYGYTF.

Concerning this clonotype itself: This sequence may be a read error, since a much larger clone differs from it by one base. CDR3 DNA: TGCGTCAGCAGCTTGAACGCAGGGACGGCGTACGAGCAGTACTTC. This codes for CVSSLNAGTAYEQYF. V gene TRBV5-1 combines with J gene TRBJ2-7, with D perhaps matching TRBD1 or TRBD2 (5 bases each). The CDR3 length is 15 residues. CDR1 and CDR2 (germline): SGHRS, YFSETQ.

This clonotype was found many times. V is TRBV12-3 or TRBV12-4 and J is TRBJ1-5, with a possible D match to TRBD1 (5 bases). V was clipped by 6 bases and J by 3 bases, with 12 bases between them. CDR3 length: 14 amino acids. CDR3 DNA sequence: TGTGCCAGCAGAACCGGGACCTTCAATCAGCCCCAGCATTTT. It specifies CASRTGTFNQPQHF.

Many counts were recorded for this clonotype. The chain is built from TRBV7-2 and TRBJ2-7; 9 bases map to TRBD1. The V segment lost 5 bases and the J segment 1 base; nucleotides outside the gene matches: 3. The CDR3 is made up of 14 amino acids. Germline CDR1 reads SGHTA; CDR2 reads FQGNSA. The CDR3 protein is CASSLDRGSYEQYV. CDR3 sequence (DNA): TGTGCCAGCAGCCTGGACAGGGGTTCCTACGAGCAGTACGTC.

The chain uses TRBV20-1 and TRBJ2-5, with 11 positions matching TRBD1. Looked up from germline, CDR1 is DFQATT and CDR2 is SNEGSKA (reference sequence). J gave up 4 bases and V 5 bases, and 18 bases lay outside the gene matches. The CDR3 consists of 18 residues. The CDR3 bases are TGCAGTGCTCGCCACATGGACAGGGGGCAAAGGATCGGAGAGACCCAGTACTTC. Translating it yields CSARHMDRGQRIGETQYF.

J is TRBJ2-7 and V is TRBV6-2 or TRBV6-3; 10 nucleotides match TRBD2. In germline, CDR1 is MNHEY, CDR2 SVGEGT. The CDR3 loop spans 15 amino acids. V was clipped by 5 bases and J by 3 bases; unmatched bases: 7. The CDR3 nucleotides read TGTGCCAGCAGTCGACGGGCTAGCGGGAGCTACGAGCAGTACTTC. It translates to CASSRRASGSYEQYF.

This clonotype was seen only a few times. The rearrangement uses TRBV19 and TRBJ2-1, with D possibly being TRBD2 (5 bases). Germline CDR1 reads LNHDA; CDR2 reads SQIVND (reference sequence). V lost 3 bases and J lost 9, with 15 bases in between. The CDR3 sequence is 14 residues long. CDR3 DNA: TGTGCCAGTAGTATCGTTAGCGCGTCGGGTGAGCAGTTCTTC. It yields the protein CASSIVSASGEQFF.

Details on this clonotype: A much larger clonotype is one base distant, so this may be a read error. The CDR3 DNA is TGTGCCAGCGGCTATAGCGGTTCGAACACCGGGGAGCTGTTTTTT. Encoded protein: CASGYSGSNTGELFF. The V call is TRBV12-3 or TRBV12-4, the J call TRBJ2-2; D is possibly TRBD2 (6 bases). The CDR3 has 15 amino acids. Deletions cut 8 bases from V and 0 bases from J, with 13 bases between.

This clonotype has a count of ten or more. The rearrangement links TRBV29-1 to TRBJ2-2; D gene ambiguous. The CDR3 extends over 13 amino acids. CDR1 and CDR2 (germline): SQVTM, ANQGSEA. Trimming removed 4 bases at V and 0 bases at J, with 6 bases between. The CDR3 DNA reads TGCAGCGTTGCCAGGACGAACACCGGGGAGCTGTTTTTT. Translating gives CSVARTNTGELFF.

Of note for this clonotype: A much more abundant neighbour one base away suggests this may be a read error. V is TRBV30 and J is TRBJ1-4; 7 positions agree with TRBD1. The CDR3 runs 17 residues. After removal of 3 bases from V and 2 bases from J, the junction contained 12 bases not matched to a gene. Germline CDR1 reads GTSNPN; CDR2 reads SVGIG (reference sequence). The CDR3 here is CAWSGRGRDRTNEKLFF. The CDR3 region has the DNA TGTGCCTGGAGCGGCAGGGGGAGGGATAGGACTAATGAAAAACTGTTTTTT. Combining the CDR3 with reference TRBV30 and TRBJ1-4 gives the whole variable domain SQTIHQWPATLVQPVGSPLSLECTVEGTSNPNLYWYRQAAGRGLQLLFYSVGIGQISSEVPQNLSASRPQDRQFILSSKKLLLSDSGFYLCAWSGRGRDRTNEKLFFGSGTQLSVL.

In this sample, this clonotype turned up many times. At one end the junction does not follow the germline gene, possibly because of a read error. The rearrangement uses TRBV7-6 and TRBJ2-1; tentatively, D is TRBD2 (6 bases). This CDR3 comprises 14 residues. Germline V CDR1 and CDR2: SGHVS, FNYEAQ. The CDR3, as DNA: TGTGCTAGCAGCTCGGGACTGGGCCGGAATGAGCAGTTCTTC. Protein product: CASSSGLGRNEQFF.

This clonotype occurred many times. This sequence joins TRBV6-8 and TRBJ2-1; D may be TRBD2 (6 bases). In germline, CDR1 is MNHGY, CDR2 SAAAGT. This CDR3 has 15 amino acids. The V and J ends lost 5 bases and 3 bases respectively, with 14 bases between them. The CDR3 nucleotides read TGTGCCAGCAGTACAACTAGCACCTTCTACAATGAGCAGTTCTTC. Its translation is CASSTTSTFYNEQFF.

Turning to this clonotype: A much bigger clone sits one base away, suggesting this may be a read error. The chain couples TRBV12-3 or TRBV12-4 to TRBJ2-5; D may match TRBD1 or TRBD2 (6 bases each). The CDR3 runs to 14 residues. CDR3 sequence (DNA): TGTGCCAGCAGTCGAAACAGGGTACGGGAGACCCAGCACTTC. Translation gives CASSRNRVRETQHF.

This clonotype was seen repeatedly, ten times or more. The chain has TRBV29-1 and TRBJ1-3; no reliable D call. V was pared by 6 bases and J by 8 bases, with 32 bases between. CDR1 and CDR2 (germline): SQVTM, ANQGSEA. This CDR3 has 18 residues. The CDR3 nucleotides read TGCAGCGTCTCCTTCCCCGACACTCCCCAGACTTACGGAGACACCATATATTTT. Translated, it gives CSVSFPDTPQTYGDTIYF.

Remarks on this clonotype: The junction shows a germline mismatch at one end, possibly a read error. The chain joins TRBV3-1 to TRBJ2-5, with unresolved D. Germline V gene lookup returns CDR1 LGHDT and CDR2 YNNKEL (reference sequence). The CDR3 is made up of 17 amino acids. The CDR3: CVSSSASPISFSETQYF. For the CDR3, the DNA is TGTGTCAGCAGCTCAGCATCTCCCATTTCTTTCTCTGAGACCCAGTACTTC.

In its sample, this clonotype was seen many times. This chain links TRBV3-1 with TRBJ1-2; D is undetermined. The CDR3 consists of 17 residues. The V end lost 5 bases, the J end lost 4 bases, and 23 bases lay between the germline ends. The germline V gene encodes CDR1 LGHDT and CDR2 YNNKEL (reference sequence). The CDR3, as DNA: TGTGCCAGCAGCGGGTTATTCACCCTTCGAAAGACCTATGGCTACACCTTC. Protein sequence: CASSGLFTLRKTYGYTF.

In its sample, this clonotype was seen once. A much larger clone differs from this one at a single base, so this may be a read error. The rearrangement joins TRBV30 to TRBJ2-7, with D possibly matching TRBD2 (6 bases). Germline values: CDR1 GTSNPN, CDR2 SVGIG (reference sequence). This CDR3 contains 17 residues. The CDR3 DNA reads TGTGACTGGAGGCGAAAGGGAGGACGTCCGAGCTCCTACGAGCAGTACTTC. Translating it yields CDWRRKGGRPSSYEQYF.

Ten or more counts support this clonotype. The chain joins TRBV12-3 or TRBV12-4 to TRBJ1-2; the D is unclear. This CDR3 region has 17 residues. The V gene lost 5 bases and the J gene lost 4 bases, with 23 bases spanning the gap. The CDR3 nucleotides are TGTGCCAGCAGTCTAATTGACACAGCAGGAAAGACCTATGGCTACACCTTC. It is translated as CASSLIDTAGKTYGYTF.

This clonotype has at least ten counts. This rearrangement joins TRBV5-4 to TRBJ2-1; 7 bases are a match to TRBD2. Germline-derived CDR1 and CDR2 are SGHNT and YYREEE (reference sequence). With 0 bases clipped from V and 5 bases from J, the junction kept 5 bases outside the gene matches. The CDR3 length is 15 residues. In DNA, the CDR3 is TGTGCCAGCAGCTTGGGCCCAGCGGGAAACAATGAGCAGTTCTTC. Translation: CASSLGPAGNNEQFF.